The sample holds many counts of the clone carrying this T cell receptor (beta chain). The antigen is unknown. The data originate from a study of T cells in Graves' hyperthyroidism and ophthalmopathy. Study-level information: Initial diagnosis, before any treatment, was when peripheral blood was collected. General study findings and limits: Before onset, ophthalmopathy was predicted by the model a median approximately 6.6 months earlier.

Ophthalmopathy patients all had a Clinical Activity Score of at least 3, a NOSPECS grade of at least 4 and disease under 3 months old. The CDR3 length is 13 residues. Trimming stripped 3 bases from V and 2 bases from J, with 7 bases between. Germline CDR1 is SGHAT and CDR2 is FQNNGV. There were TCR beta CDR3 regions amplified from RNA transcripts. First-round RT-PCR of the TCR CDR3 relied on the HTBI primer set. In TCRdb, the multiplex PCR reads were re-called with MiXCR into one record per CDR3 protein. This sample has 300,000 to 450,000 distinct CDR3 sequences; over 15% occur once, and the top ten carry around 16%.

The sample was blood. The chain employs TRBV11-2 and TRBJ2-5; the D is unclear. The receptor's source is a woman between 40 and 50 years old with Graves' ophthalmopathy. The CDR3 protein is CASSFTDQETQYF. CDR3 in DNA: TGTGCCAGCAGCTTCACCGATCAAGAGACCCAGTACTTC.